The next 2 T cell receptor beta chains were all read from a single sample in a study of cytomegalovirus exposure and HLA in healthy donors. Primers for the PCR totalled 60 Vbeta and 13 Jbeta. The method was immunoSEQ multiplex PCR; TCRdb's version includes in-frame clones alone and lacks a portion of them. The sample yields approximately 140,000 clones, approximately 84% seen once. The specimen sequenced was PBMCs. These receptors were taken from a woman in her 40s in good health and CMV-seronegative.

The chain joins TRBV11-2 to TRBJ2-7, with 13 bases identical to TRBD2. Trimming removed 8 bases from V and 8 bases from J; junction bases left unmatched: 18. This CDR3 contains 17 residues. Looked up from germline, CDR1 is SGHAT and CDR2 is FQNNGV. The CDR3 is CASHRSRGTSGKHKQYF. The DNA for the CDR3 is TGTGCCAGCCACCGATCCAGGGGGACTAGCGGGAAGCATAAGCAGTACTTC.

The rearrangement links TRBV4-1 to TRBJ2-7; the match to TRBD1 covers 10 bases. Germline V gene data show CDR1 as MGHRA and CDR2 as YSYEKL. CDR3 size: 15 residues. J lost 3 bases, V lost 5 bases, and 7 bases had no gene match. CDR3 nucleotide sequence: TGCGCCAGCAGCGACCGGGACAGGGGTGGCTACGAGCAGTACTTC. Residues: CASSDRDRGGYEQYF.